This TCR beta chain derives from a study of memory CD4+ T cells and cytomegalovirus serostatus. Background on the study: Donors were healthy Belgian adults, 10 or so CMV seropositive and 20 to 25 seronegative. Whole-study findings and limits: Suggested: most of the CMV-linked TCR signature lies in CD4+ memory cells.

This clone was recorded a few times. Its antigen is still unknown. Single viable CD3+CD4+CD8-CD45RO+ cells were sorted as the memory CD4+ T cells. After thawing, CD4+ T cells were positively selected. The CDR3 sequence is 15 residues long. The germline V and J ends were trimmed by 4 bases and 0 bases, with 15 bases remaining between them. Per the germline V gene, CDR1 is GTSNPN and CDR2 is SVGIG (reference sequence). As handled by the study authors: Out-of-frame sequences were removed, leaving 2 million or so distinct TCRbeta sequences. Repertoires were generated with immunoSEQ multiplex PCR, while TCRdb's copy carries only in-frame clones and drops some. V, J and clone size were drawn from that table, and D and trimming were deduced from the DNA. The table lists over 65,000 clones, less than 90% of them singletons.

The sequenced material came from memory CD4+ T cells from blood. This clonotype was obtained from an adult in good health and CMV-seronegative. The chain links TRBV30 to TRBJ1-1; no clear D. The CDR3 sequence: CAWTRQSTVNTEAFF. The CDR3 bases are TGTGCCTGGACCAGACAATCGACGGTGAACACTGAAGCTTTCTTT.